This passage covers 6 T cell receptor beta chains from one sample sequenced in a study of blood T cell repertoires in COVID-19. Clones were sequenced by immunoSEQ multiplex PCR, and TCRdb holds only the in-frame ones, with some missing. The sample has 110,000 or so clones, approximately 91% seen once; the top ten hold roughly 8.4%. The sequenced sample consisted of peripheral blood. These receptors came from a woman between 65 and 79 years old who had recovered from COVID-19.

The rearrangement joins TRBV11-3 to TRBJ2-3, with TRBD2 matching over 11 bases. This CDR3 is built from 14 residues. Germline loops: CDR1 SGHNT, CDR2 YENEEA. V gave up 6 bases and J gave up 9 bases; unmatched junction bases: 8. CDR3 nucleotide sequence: TGTGCCAGCAGTTTTAGCGGGGGGGCAGGAACGCAGTATTTT. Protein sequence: CASSFSGGAGTQYF.

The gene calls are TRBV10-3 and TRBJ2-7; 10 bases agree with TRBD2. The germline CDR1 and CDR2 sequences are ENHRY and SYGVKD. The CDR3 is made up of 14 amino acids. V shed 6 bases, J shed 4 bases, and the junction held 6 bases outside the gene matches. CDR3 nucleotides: TGTGCCATCAGATCTAGCGGGAGTAAGTACGAGCAGTACTTC. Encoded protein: CAIRSSGSKYEQYF.

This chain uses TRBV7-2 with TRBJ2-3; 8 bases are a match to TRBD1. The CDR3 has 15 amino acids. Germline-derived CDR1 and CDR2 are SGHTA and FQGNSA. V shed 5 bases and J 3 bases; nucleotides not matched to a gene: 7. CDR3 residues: CASSGQGHLTDTQYF. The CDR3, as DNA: TGTGCCAGCAGCGGACAGGGTCACCTTACAGATACGCAGTATTTT.

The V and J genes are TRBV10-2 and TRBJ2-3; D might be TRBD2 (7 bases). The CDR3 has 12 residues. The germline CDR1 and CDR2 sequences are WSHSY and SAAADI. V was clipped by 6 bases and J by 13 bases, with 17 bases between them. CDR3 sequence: CASRTKQGREYF. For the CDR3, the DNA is TGCGCCAGCAGGACCAAGCAGGGGAGGGAGTATTTT.

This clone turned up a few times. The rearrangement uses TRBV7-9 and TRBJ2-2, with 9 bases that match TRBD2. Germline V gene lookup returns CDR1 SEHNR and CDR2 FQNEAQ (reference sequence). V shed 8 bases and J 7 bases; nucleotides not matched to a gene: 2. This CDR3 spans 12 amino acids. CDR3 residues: CASPRGGGELFF. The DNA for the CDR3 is TGTGCCAGCCCGCGGGGGGGCGGGGAGCTGTTTTTT.

CDR3 sequence reads: CASRGQGGYNEQFF. CDR3 nucleotides: TGTGCCAGCCGGGGACAGGGTGGCTACAATGAGCAGTTCTTC. This chain joins TRBV5-5 and TRBJ2-1; 9 bases align to TRBD1. This CDR3 has 14 residues. CDR1 and CDR2 from the germline V gene are SGHKS and YYEKEE (reference sequence). Losses at the gene ends were 7 bases for V and 3 bases for J; bases not matched to a gene: 5.